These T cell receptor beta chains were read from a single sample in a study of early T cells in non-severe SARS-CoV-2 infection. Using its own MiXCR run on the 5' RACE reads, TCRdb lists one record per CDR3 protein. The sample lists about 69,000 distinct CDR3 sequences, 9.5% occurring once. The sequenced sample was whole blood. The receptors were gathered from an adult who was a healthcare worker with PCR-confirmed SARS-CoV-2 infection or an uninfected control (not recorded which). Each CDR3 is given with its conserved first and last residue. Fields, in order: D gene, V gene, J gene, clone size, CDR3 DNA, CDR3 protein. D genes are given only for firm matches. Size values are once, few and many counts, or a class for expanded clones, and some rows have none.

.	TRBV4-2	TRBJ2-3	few	TGTGCCAGCAGCCAAGTCCAAGGAACAGATACGCAGTATTTT	CASSQVQGTDTQYF
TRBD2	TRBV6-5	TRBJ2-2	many	TGTGCCAGCCGTCTCGGGGGGGCTCAAGGGGAGCTGTTTTTT	CASRLGGAQGELFF
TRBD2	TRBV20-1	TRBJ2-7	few	TGCAGTGCTAGAGATCACGGCGGGAGTGGCTACGAGCAGTACTTC	CSARDHGGSGYEQYF
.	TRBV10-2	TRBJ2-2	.	TGCGCCAGCAGTGAGTCTGGGAGTCCGAACACCGGGGAGCTGTTTTTT	CASSESGSPNTGELFF
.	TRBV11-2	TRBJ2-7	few	TGTGCCAGCAGCTCCACTCAGCAGTACTTC	CASSSTQQYF
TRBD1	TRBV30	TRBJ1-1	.	TGTGCCTGGGACTCTTGGGCGACAGGGAATGAAGCTTTCTTT	CAWDSWATGNEAFF
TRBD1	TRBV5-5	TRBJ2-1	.	TGTGCCAGCAGCTCTTCCGGGACAGGCAACAATGAGCAGTTCTTC	CASSSSGTGNNEQFF
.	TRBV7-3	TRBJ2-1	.	TGTGCCAGCAGCTTAACGCAGTACAATGAGCAGTTCTTC	CASSLTQYNEQFF
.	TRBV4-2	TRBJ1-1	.	TGTGCCAGCAGCCAACCCCGGGCGAACACTGAAGCTTTCTTT	CASSQPRANTEAFF
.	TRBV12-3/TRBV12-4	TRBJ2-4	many	TGTGCCAGCAGTCCGAGTTCCGGGGACATCATTCAGTACTTC	CASSPSSGDIIQYF
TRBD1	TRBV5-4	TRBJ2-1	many	TGTGCCAGCACCCCCGGGACAGAGTACAATGAGCAGTTCTTC	CASTPGTEYNEQFF
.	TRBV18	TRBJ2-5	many	TGTGCCAGCTCACCAAGGCGGCAGCAAGAGACCCAGTACTTC	CASSPRRQQETQYF
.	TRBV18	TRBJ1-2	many	TGTGCCAGCTCACCGGAACCCGGGACCTATGGCTACACCTTC	CASSPEPGTYGYTF
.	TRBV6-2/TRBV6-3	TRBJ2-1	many	TGTGCCAGCAGTTCCGTGCATGAGCAGTTCTTC	CASSSVHEQFF
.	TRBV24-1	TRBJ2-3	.	TGTGCCACCAGCGGGGAAGTGGCAGGCACAGATACGCAGTATTTT	CATSGEVAGTDTQYF